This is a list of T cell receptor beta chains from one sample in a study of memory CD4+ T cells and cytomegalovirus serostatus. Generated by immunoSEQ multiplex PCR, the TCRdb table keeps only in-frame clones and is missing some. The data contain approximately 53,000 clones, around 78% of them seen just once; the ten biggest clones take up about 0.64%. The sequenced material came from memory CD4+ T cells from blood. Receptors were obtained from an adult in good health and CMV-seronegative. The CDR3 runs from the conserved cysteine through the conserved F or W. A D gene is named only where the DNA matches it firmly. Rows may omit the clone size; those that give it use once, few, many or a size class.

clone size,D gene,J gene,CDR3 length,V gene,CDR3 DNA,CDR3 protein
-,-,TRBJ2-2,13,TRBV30,TGTGTCTGGAGTGTGCCCCAGATCGGGGAGCTGTTTTTT,CVWSVPQIGELFF
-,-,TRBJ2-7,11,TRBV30,TGTGCCTGGAGCCCTAACTACGAGCAGTACTTC,CAWSPNYEQYF
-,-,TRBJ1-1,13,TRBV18,TGTGCCAGCTCACCACGAGTGACAGGTGAAGCTTTCTTT,CASSPRVTGEAFF
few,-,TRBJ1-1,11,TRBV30,TGTGCCTGGGCTAGACAGTCTGGCGCTTTCTTT,CAWARQSGAFF
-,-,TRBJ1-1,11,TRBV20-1,TGCAGTGCTAAAAGCGGGACTGAAGCTTTCTTT,CSAKSGTEAFF
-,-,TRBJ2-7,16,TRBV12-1,TGTGCCAGCAGATTCCGACAAACGGGAGATTACTACGAGCAGTACTTC,CASRFRQTGDYYEQYF
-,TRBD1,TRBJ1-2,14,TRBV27,TGTGCCAGCAGTCCTAGGGGGCTCTACTATGGCTACACCTTC,CASSPRGLYYGYTF
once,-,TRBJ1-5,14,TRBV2,TGTGCCAGCAGTGATATAGGCGGCAATCAGCCCCAGCATTTT,CASSDIGGNQPQHF
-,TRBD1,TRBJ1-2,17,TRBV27,TGTGCCAGCAGTTCCGGCGGCAGGGGGCTGAGTGTAAATGGCTACACCTTC,CASSSGGRGLSVNGYTF
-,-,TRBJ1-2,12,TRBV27,TGTGCCAGCAGTAGCAATAGACATGGCTACACCTTC,CASSSNRHGYTF
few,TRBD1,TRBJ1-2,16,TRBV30,TGTGCCTGGAGTGTAGGAGGGACAGGGGATAACTATGGCTACACCTTC,CAWSVGGTGDNYGYTF
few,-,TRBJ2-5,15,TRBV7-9,TGTGCCAGCAGCTTAGGACCCCGTCTCCAAGAGACCCAGTACTTC,CASSLGPRLQETQYF
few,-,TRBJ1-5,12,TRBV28,TGTGCCAGCTGCCCAAGCAATCAGCCCCAGCATTTT,CASCPSNQPQHF
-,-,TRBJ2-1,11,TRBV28,TGTGCCAGCATTAGGGTGTGGGTTATGTTCTTC,CASIRVWVMFF